Here is one T cell receptor beta chain with its context. This clonotype was recorded at least ten times. Its antigen remains unidentified. No much larger clonotype is one base removed from it; base qualities were not supplied. This record belongs to a study of response to subunit inactivated influenza vaccine (dated by TCRdb to between 2017 and 2018). In the study overall: To follow how T cells responded to a trivalent subunit inactivated influenza vaccine, the researchers relied on deep quantitative profiling of the T cell receptor repertoire.

The method behind the library was RT-PCR. This sample was sequenced with an Illumina HiSeq 2500. TCRdb redid the processing of the public reads, applying fastp at Q25 and MiXCR, and retained in-frame beta chains. Every entry covers one CDR3 protein and lists the most common genes and DNA from its rows. The sample yields around 530,000 distinct CDR3 sequences; more than 15% were counted once. Of the sample, less than 4% falls within the top ten clones. General conclusions and limits of the study: The authors proposed that each seasonal influenza vaccination may bring in only a limited number of new T cells.

The germline V gene provides CDR1 MDHEN and CDR2 SYDVKM. The CDR3 spans 13 residues, from the cysteine through the phenylalanine. Only CDR3 DNA remains: 39 bases, in frame from the first base. Between the V and J ends, shortened by 6 bases and 1 base respectively, the junction contains 7 bases. The sequence links TRBV28 to TRBJ1-5, with TRBD1 perhaps the D gene, on 5 matching bases. Sequences were derived from CD4+ T cells sorted from PBMCs, sampled 23 to 25 months after vaccination. The sequence derives from a man between 50 and 75 years old who received an inactivated influenza vaccine. Donor details come from another sample of the same person, matched by shared clones. The sequence in DNA is TGTGCCAGCAGCCGGGACAGCAATCAGCCCCAGCATTTT. Translated, it reads CASSRDSNQPQHF.